These 7 T cell receptor beta chains were sequenced from one sample in a study of a mutant IDH1 vaccine in newly diagnosed glioma. The sample's time point: week 35, safety follow-up. Each dose of the vaccine consisted of 300 ug of mutant IDH1 20-mer peptide, with topical imiquimod. These receptors have no known antigen. Produced via immunoSEQ multiplex PCR; TCRdb's table is partial and in-frame only. The repertoire holds 70,000 or so clones, around nine tenths seen once, with approximately 2% in the top ten. The specimen comprised PBMCs, sampled from a glioma patient whose treatment included an IDH1 peptide vaccine. The receptor source for this set is a man aged 25-40 years with glioma.

CDR3 sequence reads: CASSESTEAFF. CDR3 coding DNA: TGTGCCAGCTCTGAGAGCACTGAAGCTTTCTTT. The V gene is TRBV6-5, the J gene TRBJ1-1; D gene unclear. Germline loops: CDR1 MNHEY, CDR2 SVGAGI. Trimming removed 8 bases from V and 4 bases from J, with 8 bases in between. This CDR3 has 11 amino acids.

V gene TRBV7-6 combines with J gene TRBJ2-1; TRBD2 matches 8 bases. This CDR3 is built from 17 residues. CDR1 and CDR2 (germline): SGHVS, FNYEAQ. J gave up 3 bases and V 5 bases, and 12 bases lay outside the gene matches. CDR3 DNA: TGTGCCAGCAGCGGAGAGGCTAGCGGGTTCCTCTACAATGAGCAGTTCTTC. It is translated as CASSGEASGFLYNEQFF.

The chain links TRBV7-9 to TRBJ1-1, with D possibly TRBD1 on 5 matching bases. Germline loops: CDR1 SEHNR, CDR2 FQNEAQ (reference sequence). The CDR3 covers 13 residues. V lost 3 bases and J lost 3, with 8 bases in between. CDR3 region: CASSFGGDTEAFF. The CDR3 DNA reads TGTGCCAGCAGCTTCGGGGGGGACACTGAAGCTTTCTTT.

The chain recombines TRBV29-1 with TRBJ1-2, with D perhaps matching TRBD1 (5 bases). V lost 7 bases, J lost 6 bases, and 12 bases lay in between. In germline, CDR1 is SQVTM, CDR2 ANQGSEA. The CDR3 runs 11 residues. DNA of the CDR3: TGCAGCGGCGGTGGGGGAAATGGCTACACCTTC. Protein sequence: CSGGGGNGYTF.

This rearrangement joins TRBV10-3 to TRBJ1-3; no definite D call. From germline, CDR1 is ENHRY and CDR2 SYGVKD. The CDR3 length is 14 residues. The ends were cut back, 3 bases at V and 0 bases at J, with 6 bases in the middle. This CDR3 reads CAISDGTSGNTIYF. The CDR3 DNA reads TGTGCCATCAGTGACGGAACCTCTGGAAACACCATATATTTT.

CDR3 sequence: CASTGVGVGQPQHF. CDR3 coding DNA: TGTGCCAGTACCGGTGTCGGGGTTGGCCAGCCCCAGCATTTT. The rearrangement links TRBV19 to TRBJ1-5; D not certain. Trimming shortened V by 7 bases and J by 7 bases, and 17 bases separated the two germline ends. Germline V CDR1 and CDR2: LNHDA, SQIVND (reference sequence). There are 14 residues in the CDR3.

This chain links TRBV20-1 with TRBJ2-5, with D hard to call. V gave up 6 bases and J gave up 5 bases, with 7 bases separating them. The CDR3 runs to 10 residues. Germline loops: CDR1 DFQATT, CDR2 SNEGSKA (reference sequence). CDR3 nucleotides: TGCAGTGCCCGGACGGAGACCCAGTACTTC. Translated: CSARTETQYF.